What follows describes a single TCR beta chain. Its antigen is unidentified. The sample originates from a study of beta chain features in type 1 diabetes. Germline V lookup: CDR1 LGHNA, CDR2 YNFKEQ. The CDR3 covers 16 residues. With 1 base clipped from V and 4 bases from J, the junction kept 8 bases outside the gene matches. Broader study findings: In patients and controls equally, PCR might favor templates that are shorter. Within patients, naive, central memory and Treg TCRB repertoires seemed more similar than within healthy donors. Resolution of whether HLA type affects TCRB rearrangement was not achieved here.

Expressed TCRB transcripts got sequenced, as all isolated RNA was reverse transcribed. Using immunoSEQ multiplex PCR, the repertoire was profiled, and TCRdb retains in-frame clones only, with some absent. The data hold 350,000 or so clones, with 15% to 20% observed a single time. A sort by CD45RO/CCR7/CD25/CD127/CD95/CD27 yielded CD4+ naive, central memory, regulatory and stem cell-like memory cells. Material: naive CD4+ T cells from blood. This TCR was recovered from a woman between 18 and 30 years old in good health. The rearrangement uses TRBV4-2 and TRBJ2-3, with TRBD2 matching 7 bases. The CDR3 loop is CASSQAKRGWADTQYF. CDR3 sequence (DNA): TGTGCCAGCAGCCAAGCGAAGCGGGGTTGGGCAGATACGCAGTATTTT.